This entry is about one T cell receptor (beta chain). The antigen is unknown. This sample is drawn from a study of T cells in narcolepsy. General study points: Some memory CD4+ repertoires had no autoreactive clone sequences.

The method was immunoSEQ multiplex PCR; TCRdb's version includes in-frame clones alone and lacks a portion of them. The profile covers tens of thousands of clones, with less than 90% appearing a single time and around 1.1% taken by the ten largest. J gave up 3 bases and V 6 bases, and 11 bases lay outside the gene matches. Germline CDR1 reads SGHTA; CDR2 reads FQGNSA. The CDR3 is 16 amino acids. The clonotype was recovered from a human donor in good health. The genes are TRBV7-2 and TRBJ2-3; 8 bases map to TRBD2. Sample: memory (CD45RA-) CD4+ T cells from blood. The CDR3 spells CASRSSGGAFTDTQYF. Written as DNA, the CDR3 is TGTGCCAGCAGGTCCTCCGGGGGGGCGTTTACAGATACGCAGTATTTT.